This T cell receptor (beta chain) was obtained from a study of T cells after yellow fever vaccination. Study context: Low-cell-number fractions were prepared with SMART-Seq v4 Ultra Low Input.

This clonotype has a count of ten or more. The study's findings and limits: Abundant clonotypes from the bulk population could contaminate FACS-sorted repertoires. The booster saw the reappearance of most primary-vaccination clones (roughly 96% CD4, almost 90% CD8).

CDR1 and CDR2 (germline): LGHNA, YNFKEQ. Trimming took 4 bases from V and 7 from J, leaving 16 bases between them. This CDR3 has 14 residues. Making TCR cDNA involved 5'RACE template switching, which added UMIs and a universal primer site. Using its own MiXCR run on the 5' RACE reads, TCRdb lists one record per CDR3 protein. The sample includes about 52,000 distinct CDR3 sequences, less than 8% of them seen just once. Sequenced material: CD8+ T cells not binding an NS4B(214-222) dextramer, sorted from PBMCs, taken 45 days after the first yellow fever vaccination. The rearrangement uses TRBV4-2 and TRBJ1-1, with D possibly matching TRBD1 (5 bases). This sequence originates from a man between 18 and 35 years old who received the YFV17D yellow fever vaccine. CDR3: CASSRPGTWDEAFF. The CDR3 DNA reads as TGTGCCAGCAGCCGACCCGGGACGTGGGATGAAGCTTTCTTT.